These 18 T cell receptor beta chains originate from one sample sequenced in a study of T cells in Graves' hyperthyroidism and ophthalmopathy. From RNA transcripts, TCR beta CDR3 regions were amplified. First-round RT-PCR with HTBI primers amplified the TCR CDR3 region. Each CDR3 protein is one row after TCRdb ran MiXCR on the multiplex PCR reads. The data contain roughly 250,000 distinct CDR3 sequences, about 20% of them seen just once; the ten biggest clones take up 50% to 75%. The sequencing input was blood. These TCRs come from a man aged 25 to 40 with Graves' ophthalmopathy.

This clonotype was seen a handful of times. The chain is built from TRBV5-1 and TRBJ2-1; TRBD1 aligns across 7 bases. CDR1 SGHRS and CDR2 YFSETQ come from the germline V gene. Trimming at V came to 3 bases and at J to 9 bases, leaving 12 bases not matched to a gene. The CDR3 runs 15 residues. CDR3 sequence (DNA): TGCGCCAGCAGCTGGGGGACCGCACCAGGGGGTGAGCAGTTCTTC. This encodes CASSWGTAPGGEQFF.

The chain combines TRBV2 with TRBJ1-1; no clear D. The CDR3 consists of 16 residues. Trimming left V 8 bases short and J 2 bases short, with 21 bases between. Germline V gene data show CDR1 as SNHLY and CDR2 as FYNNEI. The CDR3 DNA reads TGTGCCAGCGGCTTTGGTATGCGAGCGATTAACACTGAAGCTTTCTTT. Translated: CASGFGMRAINTEAFF.

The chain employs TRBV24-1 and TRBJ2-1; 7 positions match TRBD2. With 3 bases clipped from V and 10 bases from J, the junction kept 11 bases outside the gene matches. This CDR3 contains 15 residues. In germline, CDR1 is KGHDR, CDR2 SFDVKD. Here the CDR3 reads CATSDGLGPSGEQFF. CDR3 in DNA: TGTGCCACCAGTGATGGACTAGGCCCTTCCGGGGAGCAGTTCTTC.

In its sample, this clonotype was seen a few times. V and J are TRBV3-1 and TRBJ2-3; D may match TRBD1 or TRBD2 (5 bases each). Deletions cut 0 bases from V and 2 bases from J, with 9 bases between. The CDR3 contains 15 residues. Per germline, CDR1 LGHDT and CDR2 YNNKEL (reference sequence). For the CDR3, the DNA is TGTGCCAGCAGCCAAGAGTGGGACCTCACAGATACGCAGTATTTT. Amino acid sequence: CASSQEWDLTDTQYF.

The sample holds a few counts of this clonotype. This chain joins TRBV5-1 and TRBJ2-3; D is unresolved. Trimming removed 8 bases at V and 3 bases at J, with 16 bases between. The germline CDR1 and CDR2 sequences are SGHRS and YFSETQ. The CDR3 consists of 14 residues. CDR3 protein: CASRSGSRTDTQYF. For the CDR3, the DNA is TGCGCCAGTCGCTCTGGATCAAGGACAGATACGCAGTATTTT.

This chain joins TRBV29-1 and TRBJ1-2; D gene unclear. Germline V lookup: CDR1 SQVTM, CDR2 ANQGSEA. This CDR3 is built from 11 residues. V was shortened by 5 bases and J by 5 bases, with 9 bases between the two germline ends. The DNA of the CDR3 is TGCAGCGTTCCAGGAGGGTATGGCTACACCTTC. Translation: CSVPGGYGYTF.

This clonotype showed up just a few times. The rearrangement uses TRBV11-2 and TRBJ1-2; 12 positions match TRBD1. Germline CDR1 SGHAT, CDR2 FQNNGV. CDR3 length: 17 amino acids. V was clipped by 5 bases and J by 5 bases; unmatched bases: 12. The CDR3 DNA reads TGTGCCAGCAGCCCGGCGGGACAGGGGGCGCGAGGGTATGGCTACACCTTC. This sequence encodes CASSPAGQGARGYGYTF.

The CDR3 spells CASSFITSGANVLTF. The CDR3 DNA sequence: TGTGCCAGCAGCTTCATCACCTCTGGGGCCAACGTCCTGACTTTC. This rearrangement joins TRBV5-6 to TRBJ2-6; no clear D. Germline-derived CDR1 and CDR2 are SGHDT and YYEEEE. The CDR3 covers 15 residues. Trimming pared 2 bases from V and 0 bases from J, leaving 6 bases between.

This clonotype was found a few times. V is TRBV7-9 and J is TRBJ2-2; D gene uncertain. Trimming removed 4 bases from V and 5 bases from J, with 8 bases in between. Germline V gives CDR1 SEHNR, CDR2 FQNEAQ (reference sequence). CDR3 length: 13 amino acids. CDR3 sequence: CASSSLETGELFF. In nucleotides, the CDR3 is TGTGCCAGCAGCTCCCTTGAGACCGGGGAGCTGTTTTTT. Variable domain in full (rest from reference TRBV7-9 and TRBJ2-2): DTGVSQNPRHKITKRGQNVTFRCDPISEHNRLYWYRQTLGQGPEFLTYFQNEAQLEKSRLLSDRFSAERPKGSFSTLEIQRTEQGDSAMYLCASSSLETGELFFGEGSRLTVL.

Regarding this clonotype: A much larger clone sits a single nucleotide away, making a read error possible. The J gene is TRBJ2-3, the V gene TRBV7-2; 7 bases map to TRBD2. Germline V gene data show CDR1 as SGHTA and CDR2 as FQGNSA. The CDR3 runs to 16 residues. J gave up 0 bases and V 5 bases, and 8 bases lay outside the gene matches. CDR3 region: CASSTGIAGSTDTQYF. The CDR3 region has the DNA TGTGCCAGCAGCACCGGAATAGCGGGTAGCACAGATACGCAGTATTTT.

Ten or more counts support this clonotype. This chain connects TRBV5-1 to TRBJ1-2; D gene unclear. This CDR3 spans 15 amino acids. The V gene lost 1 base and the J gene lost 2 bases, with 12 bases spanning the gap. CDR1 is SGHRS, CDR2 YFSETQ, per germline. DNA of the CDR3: TGCGCCAGCAGCTTGTCTGGCACCACGAACTATGGCTACACCTTC. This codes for CASSLSGTTNYGYTF.

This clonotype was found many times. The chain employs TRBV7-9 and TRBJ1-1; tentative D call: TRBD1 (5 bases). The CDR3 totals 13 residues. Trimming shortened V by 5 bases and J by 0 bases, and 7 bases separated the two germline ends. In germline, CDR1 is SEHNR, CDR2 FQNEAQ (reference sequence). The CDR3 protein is CASSPGMNTEAFF. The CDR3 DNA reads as TGTGCCAGCAGCCCAGGGATGAACACTGAAGCTTTCTTT.

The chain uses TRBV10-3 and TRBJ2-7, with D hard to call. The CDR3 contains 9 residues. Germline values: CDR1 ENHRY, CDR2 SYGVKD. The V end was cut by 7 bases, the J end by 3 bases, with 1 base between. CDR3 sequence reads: CAINYEQYF. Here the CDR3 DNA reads TGTGCCATCAACTACGAGCAGTACTTC.

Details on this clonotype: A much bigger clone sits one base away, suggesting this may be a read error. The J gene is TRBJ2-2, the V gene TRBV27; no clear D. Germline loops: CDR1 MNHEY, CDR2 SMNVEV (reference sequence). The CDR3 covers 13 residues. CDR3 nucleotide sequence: TGTGCCGGCAGTTCCCACGAGACCGGGGAGCTGTTTTTT. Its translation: CAGSSHETGELFF.

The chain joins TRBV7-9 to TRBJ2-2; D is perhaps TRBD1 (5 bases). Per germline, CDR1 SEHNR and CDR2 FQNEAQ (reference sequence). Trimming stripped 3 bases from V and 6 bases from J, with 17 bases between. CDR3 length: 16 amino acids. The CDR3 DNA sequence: TGTGCCAGCAGCTTGGTTAGGGGAAGTTATCCCGGGGAGCTGTTTTTT. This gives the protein CASSLVRGSYPGELFF.

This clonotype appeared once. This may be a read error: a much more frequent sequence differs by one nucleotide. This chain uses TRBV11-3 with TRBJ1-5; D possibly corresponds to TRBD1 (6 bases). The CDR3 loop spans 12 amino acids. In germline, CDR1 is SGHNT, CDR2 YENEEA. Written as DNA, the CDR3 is TGTGCCACAACAGGGAGGGTTCAGCCCCGGCATTTT. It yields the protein CATTGRVQPRHF.

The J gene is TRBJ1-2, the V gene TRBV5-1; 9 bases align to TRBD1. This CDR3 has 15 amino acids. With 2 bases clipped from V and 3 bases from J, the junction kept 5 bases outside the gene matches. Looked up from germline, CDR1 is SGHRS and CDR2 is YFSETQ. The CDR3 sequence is CASSFSGTGYYGYTF. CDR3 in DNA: TGCGCCAGCAGCTTTTCCGGGACAGGGTACTATGGCTACACCTTC.

CDR3 DNA: TGTGCCAGCTCACCTCTTGGACAGACCGGGGAGCTGTTTTTT. This translates into CASSPLGQTGELFF. The chain recombines TRBV18 with TRBJ2-2, with a possible D match to TRBD1 (6 bases). Germline-derived CDR1 and CDR2 are KGHSH and LQKENI. The V end lost 3 bases, the J end lost 5 bases, and 10 bases lay between the germline ends. CDR3 length equals 14 residues.